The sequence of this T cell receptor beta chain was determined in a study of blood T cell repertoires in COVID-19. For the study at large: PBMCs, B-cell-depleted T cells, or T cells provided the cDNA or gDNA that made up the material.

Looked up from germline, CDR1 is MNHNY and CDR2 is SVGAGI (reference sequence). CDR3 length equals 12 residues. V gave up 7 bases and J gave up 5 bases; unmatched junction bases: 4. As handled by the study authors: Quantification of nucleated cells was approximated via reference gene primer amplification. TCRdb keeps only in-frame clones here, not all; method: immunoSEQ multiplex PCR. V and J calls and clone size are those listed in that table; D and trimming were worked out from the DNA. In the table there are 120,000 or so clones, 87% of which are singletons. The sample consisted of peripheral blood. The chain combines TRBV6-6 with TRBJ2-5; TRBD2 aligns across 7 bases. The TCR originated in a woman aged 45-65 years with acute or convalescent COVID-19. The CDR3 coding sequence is TGTGCCAGCACGTGGGGGGGGGAGACCCAGTACTTC. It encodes CASTWGGETQYF.